A single sample is the source of the 20 T cell receptor beta chains below, sequenced in a study of blood T cell repertoires in COVID-19 (dated by TCRdb to about 2020). The library was built by means of the immunoSEQ multiplex PCR assay. Sourced from immuneACCESS, this table was stored by TCRdb with only in-frame sequences that have V and J called. A share of the clones is absent; for the studies checked, an unresolved V gene accounts for under half, and the remainder has no known explanation. This sample has roughly 200,000 clones in its table, and over 75% of those were observed once. Of the sample, about 8% is held by the ten largest clones. The sequencing sample was made of peripheral blood. The receptors here all came from a woman of 80 years or more with acute or convalescent COVID-19.

The chain uses TRBV7-9 and TRBJ1-5; D not resolved. The CDR3 is 14 residues long. The ends were cut back, 5 bases at V and 7 bases at J, with 15 bases in the middle. The V gene's germline CDR1 is SEHNR and CDR2 FQNEAQ (reference sequence). As DNA, the CDR3 is TGTGCCAGCAGCGAAGACACAATACTCCAGCCCCAGCATTTT. Its protein product is CASSEDTILQPQHF.

The CDR3 here is CAISGTGLNTEAFF. As DNA, the CDR3 is TGTGCCATCAGTGGGACAGGGTTGAACACTGAAGCTTTCTTT. This sequence joins TRBV10-3 and TRBJ1-1; 8 bases fit TRBD1. V gave up 4 bases and J gave up 0 bases; unmatched junction bases: 1. This CDR3 has 14 amino acids. The germline V gene has CDR1 ENHRY and CDR2 SYGVKD.

This chain uses TRBV7-9 with TRBJ1-2, with a weak D call TRBD1 (6 bases). CDR1 is SEHNR and CDR2 is FQNEAQ in the germline V gene (reference sequence). With 1 base removed from V and 8 bases from J, the gap between germline ends came to 8 bases. This CDR3 contains 12 residues. The CDR3 region has the DNA TGTGCCAGCAGCTTAGAGAGGGGGGGCTACACCTTC. Translation: CASSLERGGYTF.

The chain combines TRBV14 with TRBJ2-1, with TRBD1 identical over 9 bases. CDR3 size: 17 residues. The ends lost 3 bases at V and 6 bases at J; junction bases unmatched: 12. Germline assignment: CDR1 SGHDN and CDR2 FVKESK. CDR3: CASSHDLDRGGGNEQFF. CDR3 coding DNA: TGTGCCAGCAGCCACGACCTGGACAGGGGAGGTGGCAATGAGCAGTTCTTC.

This CDR3 reads CASSLSRTVNSPLHF. The CDR3 DNA reads TGTGCCAGCAGTTTGTCGAGGACAGTCAATTCACCCCTCCACTTT. V is TRBV27 and J is TRBJ1-6, with D perhaps TRBD1 (6 bases). This CDR3 is 15 amino acids long. V dropped 3 bases and J dropped 7 bases, with 13 bases sitting between them. The V gene's germline CDR1 is MNHEY and CDR2 SMNVEV (reference sequence).

The CDR3: CASSLREHEQYF. CDR3 in DNA: TGTGCCAGCAGTTTACGGGAGCACGAGCAGTACTTC. The chain links TRBV12-3 or TRBV12-4 to TRBJ2-7, with D possibly TRBD2 on 6 matching bases. Between the trimmed V and J ends, which lost 2 bases and 5 bases, there was a span of 7 bases. The CDR3 length is 12 residues.

V and J are TRBV5-1 and TRBJ1-1; D is unresolved. The CDR3 totals 14 residues. Germline CDR1 is SGHRS and CDR2 is YFSETQ. With 1 base removed from V and 2 bases from J, the gap between germline ends came to 9 bases. The CDR3 loop is CASSLYYPNTEAFF. DNA of the CDR3: TGCGCCAGCAGCTTGTATTATCCCAACACTGAAGCTTTCTTT.

The V call is TRBV27, the J call TRBJ1-4, with D possibly matching TRBD1 (6 bases). Trimming removed 0 bases from V and 6 bases from J, with 14 bases in between. The CDR3 totals 16 residues. Germline CDR1 reads MNHEY; CDR2 reads SMNVEV (reference sequence). The DNA for the CDR3 is TGTGCCAGCAGTTTATCTCGAGGGGGTAATGATGAAAAACTGTTTTTT. Its translation is CASSLSRGGNDEKLFF. Using reference TRBV27 and TRBJ1-4 for the parts outside the CDR3, the full variable domain is EAQVTQNPRYLITVTGKKLTVTCSQNMNHEYMSWYRQDPGLGLRQIYYSMNVEVTDKGDVPEGYKVSRKEKRNFPLILESPSPNQTSLYFCASSLSRGGNDEKLFFGSGTQLSVL.

V and J are TRBV5-1 and TRBJ2-4; 7 bases are shared with TRBD2. The J segment lost 7 bases and the V segment lost 0 bases, leaving 7 bases of the junction unmatched. Germline assignment: CDR1 SGHRS and CDR2 YFSETQ. The CDR3 extends over 15 amino acids. CDR3 residues: CASSLAGRVGNIQYF. CDR3 bases: TGCGCCAGCAGCTTGGCTGGGAGGGTTGGGAACATTCAGTACTTC.

This clone was counted a single time. V is TRBV6-5 and J is TRBJ1-5; D might be TRBD1 (5 bases). The germline V gene has CDR1 MNHEY and CDR2 SVGAGI. CDR3 length equals 13 residues. V was cut by 6 bases and J by 6 bases, with 12 bases left in between. CDR3 in DNA: TGTGCCAGCAGGGACACTTCAGGTCAGCCCCAGCATTTT. Translation: CASRDTSGQPQHF.

The chain recombines TRBV27 with TRBJ2-6; D call uncertain. Germline CDR1 MNHEY, CDR2 SMNVEV (reference sequence). The CDR3 loop spans 16 amino acids. V lost 7 bases, J lost 0 bases, and 13 bases lay in between. The CDR3 spells CASTDDFPSGANVLTF. DNA of the CDR3: TGTGCCAGCACCGATGACTTTCCCTCTGGGGCCAACGTCCTGACTTTC.

Written as DNA, the CDR3 is TGTGCCAGCAGTCAGCTAGCGGGAGGGCCTAAGGAGCTGTTTTTT. Encoded protein: CASSQLAGGPKELFF. This chain joins TRBV28 and TRBJ2-2; 12 bases map to TRBD2. CDR1 and CDR2 (germline): MDHEN, SYDVKM. This CDR3 has 15 residues. V shed 5 bases and J 10 bases; nucleotides not matched to a gene: 8.

The J gene is TRBJ1-2, the V gene TRBV29-1, with TRBD1 matching over 8 bases. The CDR3 is made up of 13 amino acids. CDR1 is SQVTM and CDR2 is ANQGSEA in the germline V gene. The V and J ends lost 5 bases and 5 bases, in that order; junction bases with no gene match: 7. The CDR3 is CSVPQGAGYGYTF. DNA for the CDR3: TGCAGCGTTCCCCAGGGGGCAGGGTATGGCTACACCTTC.

The CDR3 here is CASSPGTANYGYTF. CDR3 nucleotides: TGTGCCAGCAGCCCCGGGACAGCTAACTATGGCTACACCTTC. The V and J genes are TRBV7-2 and TRBJ1-2; 7 bases match TRBD1. The CDR3 loop spans 14 amino acids. V gave up 5 bases and J gave up 0 bases; unmatched junction bases: 3. From germline, CDR1 is SGHTA and CDR2 FQGNSA.

In nucleotides, the CDR3 is TGCAGCGTTGAAGGACTAGCGGGAGTAGGAGAGACCCAGTACTTC. Translated, it gives CSVEGLAGVGETQYF. V gene TRBV29-1 combines with J gene TRBJ2-5; TRBD2 matches 12 bases. Trimming cost V 1 base and J 4 bases; bases outside gene matches: 4. Germline loops: CDR1 SQVTM, CDR2 ANQGSEA. The CDR3 has 15 residues.

The genes are TRBV6-5 and TRBJ2-1; TRBD2 aligns across 8 bases. Germline values: CDR1 MNHEY, CDR2 SVGAGI. The CDR3 runs 14 residues. The V gene end was trimmed by 8 bases and the J gene end by 8 bases; junction bases not matched to a gene: 11. The CDR3 nucleotides read TGTGCCAGCGCTCCGGGACTAGGGAGAGATGAGCAGTTCTTC. It encodes CASAPGLGRDEQFF.

The chain carries TRBV3-1 (or the pseudogene TRBV3-2) and TRBJ2-7; 7 bases fit TRBD2. The CDR3 contains 16 residues. After removal of 3 bases from V and 3 bases from J, the junction contained 11 bases not matched to a gene. Germline V gene lookup returns CDR1 LGHDT and CDR2 YNNKEL (reference sequence). Here the CDR3 reads CASSQGSFGRGYEQYF. Here the CDR3 DNA reads TGTGCCAGCAGCCAGGGTTCTTTTGGGAGGGGCTACGAGCAGTACTTC.

The CDR3 loop is CAVTRDRSYEQYF. Here the CDR3 DNA reads TGTGCCGTTACTAGGGACAGATCCTACGAGCAGTACTTC. V usage is TRBV28 and J usage is TRBJ2-7, with TRBD1 matching over 7 bases. Per the germline V gene, CDR1 is MDHEN and CDR2 is SYDVKM. This CDR3 contains 13 residues. With 11 bases clipped from V and 1 base from J, the junction kept 8 bases outside the gene matches.

This chain uses TRBV7-2 with TRBJ2-6; 11 nucleotides match TRBD1. The V and J ends lost 2 bases and 2 bases, in that order; junction bases with no gene match: 5. Germline assignment: CDR1 SGHTA and CDR2 FQGNSA. The CDR3 runs 18 residues. The CDR3 spells CASSLSSGQGAGANVLTF. CDR3 in DNA: TGTGCCAGCAGCTTATCTTCGGGACAGGGGGCTGGGGCCAACGTCCTGACTTTC.

V gene TRBV6-6 combines with J gene TRBJ1-5; D is ambiguous. Per germline, CDR1 MNHNY and CDR2 SVGAGI (reference sequence). Trimming removed 0 bases at V and 5 bases at J, with 5 bases between. This CDR3 spans 13 amino acids. The CDR3 region has the DNA TGTGCCAGCAGTTACTCACGGGATCAGCCCCAGCATTTT. This translates into CASSYSRDQPQHF.